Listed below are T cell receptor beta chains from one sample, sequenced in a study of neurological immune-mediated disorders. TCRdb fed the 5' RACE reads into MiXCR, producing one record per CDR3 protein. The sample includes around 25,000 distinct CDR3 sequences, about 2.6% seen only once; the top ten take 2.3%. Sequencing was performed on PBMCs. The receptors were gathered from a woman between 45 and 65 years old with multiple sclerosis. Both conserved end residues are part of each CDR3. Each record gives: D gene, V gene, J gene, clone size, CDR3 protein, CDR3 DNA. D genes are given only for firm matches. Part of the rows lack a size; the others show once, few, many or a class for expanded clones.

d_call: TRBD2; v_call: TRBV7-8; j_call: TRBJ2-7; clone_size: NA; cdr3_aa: CASSLEGGGAYEQYF; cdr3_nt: TGTGCCAGCAGCTTAGAGGGCGGGGGGGCCTACGAGCAGTACTTC
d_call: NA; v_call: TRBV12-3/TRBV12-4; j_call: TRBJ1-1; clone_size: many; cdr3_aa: CASSPHVLNTEAFF; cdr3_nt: TGTGCCAGCAGCCCCCACGTCCTCAACACTGAAGCTTTCTTT
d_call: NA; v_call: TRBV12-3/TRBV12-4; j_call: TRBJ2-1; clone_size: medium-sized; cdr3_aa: CASSLGSEQFF; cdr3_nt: TGTGCCAGCAGTTTAGGTAGTGAGCAGTTCTTC
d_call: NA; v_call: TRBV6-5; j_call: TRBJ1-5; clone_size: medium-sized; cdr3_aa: CASSSHTGSDQPQHF; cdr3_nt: TGTGCCAGCAGCTCCCATACAGGGTCTGATCAGCCCCAGCATTTT
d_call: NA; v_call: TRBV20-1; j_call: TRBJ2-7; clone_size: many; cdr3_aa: CSARPFPGGGQGDEQYF; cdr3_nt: TGCAGTGCTAGACCTTTCCCCGGGGGGGGACAGGGCGACGAGCAGTACTTC
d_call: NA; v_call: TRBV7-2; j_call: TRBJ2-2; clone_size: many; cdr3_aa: CASSLGWTGELFF; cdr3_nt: TGTGCCAGCAGCTTAGGTTGGACCGGGGAGCTGTTTTTT
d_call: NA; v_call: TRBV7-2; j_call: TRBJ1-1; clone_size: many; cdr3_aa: CASSLDRLYTEAFF; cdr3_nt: TGTGCCAGCAGCTTAGACAGGCTCTACACTGAAGCTTTCTTT
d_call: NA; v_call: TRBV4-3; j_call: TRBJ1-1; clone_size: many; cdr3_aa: CASSQLQGDTEAFF; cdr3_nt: TGCGCCAGCAGCCAGCTACAGGGAGACACTGAAGCTTTCTTT
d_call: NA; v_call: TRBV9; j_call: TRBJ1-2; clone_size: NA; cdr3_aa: CASSAGIYGYTF; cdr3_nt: TGTGCCAGCAGCGCGGGGATATATGGCTACACCTTC
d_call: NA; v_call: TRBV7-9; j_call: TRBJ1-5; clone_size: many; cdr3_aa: CASSNLNQPQNF; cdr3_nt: TGTGCCAGCAGCAACCTTAATCAGCCCCAGAATTTT
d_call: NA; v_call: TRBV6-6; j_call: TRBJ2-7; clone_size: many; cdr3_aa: CASSYSKSEQYF; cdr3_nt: TGTGCCAGCAGTTACTCGAAGTCTGAGCAGTACTTC
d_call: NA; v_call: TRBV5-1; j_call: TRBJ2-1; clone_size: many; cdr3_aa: CASSTQTIGANEQFF; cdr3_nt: TGCGCCAGCAGCACCCAGACCATAGGAGCCAATGAGCAGTTCTTC
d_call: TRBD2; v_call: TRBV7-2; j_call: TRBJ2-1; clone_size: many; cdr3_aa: CASSPQLAGGTYNEQFF; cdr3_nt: TGTGCCAGCAGCCCCCAACTAGCGGGGGGCACCTACAATGAGCAGTTCTTC
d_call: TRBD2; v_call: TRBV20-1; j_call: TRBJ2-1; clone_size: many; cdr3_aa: CSAQTSGSYNEQFF; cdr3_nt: TGCAGTGCCCAAACTAGCGGCTCCTACAATGAGCAGTTCTTC
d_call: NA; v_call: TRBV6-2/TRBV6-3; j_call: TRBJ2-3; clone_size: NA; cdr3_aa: CASSYRSGELTDTQYF; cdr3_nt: TGTGCCAGCAGTTACCGATCAGGGGAACTAACAGATACGCAGTATTTT
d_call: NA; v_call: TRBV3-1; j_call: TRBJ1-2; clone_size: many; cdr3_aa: CASSGSGTVSLYTF; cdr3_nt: TGTGCCAGCAGCGGCTCCGGGACGGTCTCACTCTACACCTTC
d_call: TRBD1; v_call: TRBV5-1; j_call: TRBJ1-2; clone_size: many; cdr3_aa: CASSSQGATVGYTF; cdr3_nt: TGCGCCAGCAGCTCTCAGGGGGCGACGGTTGGCTACACCTTC